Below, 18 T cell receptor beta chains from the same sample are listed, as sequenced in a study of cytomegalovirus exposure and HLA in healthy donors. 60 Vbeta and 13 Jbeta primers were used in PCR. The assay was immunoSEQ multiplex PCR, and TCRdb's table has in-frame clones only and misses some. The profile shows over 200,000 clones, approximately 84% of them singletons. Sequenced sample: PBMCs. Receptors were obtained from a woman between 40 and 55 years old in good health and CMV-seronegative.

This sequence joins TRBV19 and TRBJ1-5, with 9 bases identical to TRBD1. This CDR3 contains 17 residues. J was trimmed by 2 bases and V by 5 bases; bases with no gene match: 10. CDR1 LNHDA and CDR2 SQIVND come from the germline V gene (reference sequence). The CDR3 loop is CASSFWTGEVRNQPQHF. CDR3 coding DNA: TGTGCCAGTAGTTTTTGGACAGGGGAAGTTCGCAATCAGCCCCAGCATTTT.

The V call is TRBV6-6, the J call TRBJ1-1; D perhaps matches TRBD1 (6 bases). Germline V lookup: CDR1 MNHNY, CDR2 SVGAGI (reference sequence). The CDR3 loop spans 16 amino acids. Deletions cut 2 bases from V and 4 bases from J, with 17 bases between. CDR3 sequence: CASSYPGHLVGTEAFF. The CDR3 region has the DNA TGTGCCAGCAGTTACCCGGGACATCTAGTCGGCACTGAAGCTTTCTTT.

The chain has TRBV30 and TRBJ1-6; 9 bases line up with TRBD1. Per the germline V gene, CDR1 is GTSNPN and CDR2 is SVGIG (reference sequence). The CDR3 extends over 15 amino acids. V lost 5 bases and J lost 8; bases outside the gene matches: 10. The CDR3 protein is CAWGSKTGGHSPLHF. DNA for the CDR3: TGTGCCTGGGGCTCTAAGACAGGGGGACATTCACCCCTCCACTTT.

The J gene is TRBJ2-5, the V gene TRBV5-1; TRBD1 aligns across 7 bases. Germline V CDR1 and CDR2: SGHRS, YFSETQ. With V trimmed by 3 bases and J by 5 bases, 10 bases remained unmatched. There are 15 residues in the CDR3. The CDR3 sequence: CASSWRQGVGETQYF. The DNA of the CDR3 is TGCGCCAGCAGCTGGAGGCAGGGGGTTGGGGAGACCCAGTACTTC.

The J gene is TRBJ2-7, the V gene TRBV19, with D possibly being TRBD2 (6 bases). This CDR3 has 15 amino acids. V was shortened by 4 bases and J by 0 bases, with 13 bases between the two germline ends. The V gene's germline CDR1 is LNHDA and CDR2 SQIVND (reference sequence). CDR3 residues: CASSKDYPSSYEQYF. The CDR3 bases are TGTGCCAGTAGTAAGGACTATCCTAGCTCCTACGAGCAGTACTTC.

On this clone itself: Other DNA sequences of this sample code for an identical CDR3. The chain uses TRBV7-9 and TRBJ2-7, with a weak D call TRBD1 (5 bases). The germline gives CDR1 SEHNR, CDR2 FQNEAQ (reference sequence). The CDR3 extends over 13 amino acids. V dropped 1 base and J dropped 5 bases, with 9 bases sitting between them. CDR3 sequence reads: CASSLEGVHEQYF. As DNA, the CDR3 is TGTGCCAGCAGCTTAGAAGGGGTCCACGAGCAGTACTTC.

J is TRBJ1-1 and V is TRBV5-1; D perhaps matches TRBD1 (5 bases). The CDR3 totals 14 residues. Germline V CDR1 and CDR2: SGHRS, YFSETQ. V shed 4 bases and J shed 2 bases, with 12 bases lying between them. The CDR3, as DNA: TGCGCCAGCAGCCCCAGGGTGGAAAACACTGAAGCTTTCTTT. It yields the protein CASSPRVENTEAFF.

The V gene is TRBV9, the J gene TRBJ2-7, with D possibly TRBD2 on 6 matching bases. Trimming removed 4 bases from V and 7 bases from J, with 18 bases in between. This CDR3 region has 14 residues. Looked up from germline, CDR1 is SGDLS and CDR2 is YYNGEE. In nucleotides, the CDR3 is TGTGCCAGCAGCCCTAGGCCATCGGCGGGGGAGCAGTACTTC. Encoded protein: CASSPRPSAGEQYF.

The CDR3 region is CASSFNRGAEKLFF. The CDR3 coding sequence is TGTGCCAGCAGCTTTAACAGGGGTGCTGAAAAACTGTTTTTT. The chain couples TRBV7-6 to TRBJ1-4, with 7 bases aligning to TRBD1. The CDR3 runs 14 residues. The germline V gene has CDR1 SGHVS and CDR2 FNYEAQ. The ends lost 3 bases at V and 7 bases at J; junction bases unmatched: 5.

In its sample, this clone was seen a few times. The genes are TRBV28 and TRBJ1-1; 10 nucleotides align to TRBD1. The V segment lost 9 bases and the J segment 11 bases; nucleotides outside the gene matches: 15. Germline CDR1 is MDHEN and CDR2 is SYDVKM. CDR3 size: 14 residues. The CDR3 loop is CASFSPGQGIGAFF. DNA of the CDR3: TGTGCCAGTTTTAGCCCGGGACAGGGGATTGGCGCTTTCTTT. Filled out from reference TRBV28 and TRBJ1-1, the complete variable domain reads DVKVTQSSRYLVKRTGEKVFLECVQDMDHENMFWYRQDPGLGLRLIYFSYDVKMKEKGDIPEGYSVSREKKERFSLILESASTNQTSMYLCASFSPGQGIGAFFGQGTRLTVV.

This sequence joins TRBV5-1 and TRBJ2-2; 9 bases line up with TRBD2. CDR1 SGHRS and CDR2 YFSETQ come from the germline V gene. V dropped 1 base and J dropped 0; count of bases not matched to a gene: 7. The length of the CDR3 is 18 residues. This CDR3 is CASSLTWAGGSNTGELFF. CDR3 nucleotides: TGCGCCAGCAGCTTGACCTGGGCGGGGGGGTCGAACACCGGGGAGCTGTTTTTT.

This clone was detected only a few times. CDR3 DNA sequence: TGTGCCAGCAGGGACTTCGGGGAGCTGTTTTTT. This gives the protein CASRDFGELFF. The gene calls are TRBV6-5 and TRBJ2-2; possible D gene TRBD2, 5 bases. Germline-derived CDR1 and CDR2 are MNHEY and SVGAGI. The CDR3 runs 11 residues. Trimming left V 6 bases short and J 7 bases short, with 6 bases between.

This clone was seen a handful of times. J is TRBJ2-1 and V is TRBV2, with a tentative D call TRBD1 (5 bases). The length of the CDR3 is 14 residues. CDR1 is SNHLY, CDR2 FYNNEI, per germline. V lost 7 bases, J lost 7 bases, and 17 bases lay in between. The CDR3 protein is CASIPRVIGNEQFF. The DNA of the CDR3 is TGTGCCAGCATCCCCAGGGTGATTGGGAATGAGCAGTTCTTC. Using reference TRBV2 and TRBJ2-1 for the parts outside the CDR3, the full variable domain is EPEVTQTPSHQVTQMGQEVILRCVPISNHLYFYWYRQILGQKVEFLVSFYNNEISEKSEIFDDQFSVERPDGSNFTLKIRSTKLEDSAMYFCASIPRVIGNEQFFGPGTRLTVL.

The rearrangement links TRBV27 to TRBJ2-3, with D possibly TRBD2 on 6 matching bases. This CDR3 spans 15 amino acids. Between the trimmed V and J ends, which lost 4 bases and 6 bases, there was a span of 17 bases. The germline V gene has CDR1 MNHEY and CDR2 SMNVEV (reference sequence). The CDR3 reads CASSSSGQGGDTQYF. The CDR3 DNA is TGTGCCAGCAGTTCCTCGGGGCAGGGAGGTGATACGCAGTATTTT.

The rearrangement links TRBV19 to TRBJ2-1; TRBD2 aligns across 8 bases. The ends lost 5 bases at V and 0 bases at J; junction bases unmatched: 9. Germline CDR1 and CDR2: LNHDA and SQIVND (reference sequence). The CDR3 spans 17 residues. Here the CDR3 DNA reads TGTGCCAGTAGTTGGGGAGCGGGGGCCACCTCCTACAATGAGCAGTTCTTC. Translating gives CASSWGAGATSYNEQFF.

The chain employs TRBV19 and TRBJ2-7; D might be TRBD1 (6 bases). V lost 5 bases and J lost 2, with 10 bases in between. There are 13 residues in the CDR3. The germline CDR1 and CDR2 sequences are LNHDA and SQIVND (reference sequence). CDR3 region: CASSRDTTYEQYF. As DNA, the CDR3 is TGTGCCAGTAGTCGGGACACCACCTACGAGCAGTACTTC.

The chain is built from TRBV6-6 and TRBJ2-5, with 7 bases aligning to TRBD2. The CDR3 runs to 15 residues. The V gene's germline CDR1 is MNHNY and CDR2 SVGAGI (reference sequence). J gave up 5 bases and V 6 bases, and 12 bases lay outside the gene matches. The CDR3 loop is CASRTVTGGIETQYF. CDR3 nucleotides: TGTGCCAGCAGAACAGTGACGGGGGGAATTGAGACCCAGTACTTC.

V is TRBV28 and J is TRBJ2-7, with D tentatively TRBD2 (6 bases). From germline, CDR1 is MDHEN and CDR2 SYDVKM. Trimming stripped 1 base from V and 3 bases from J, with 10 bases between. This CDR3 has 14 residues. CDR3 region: CASSLYGGNYEQYF. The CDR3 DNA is TGTGCCAGCAGTTTATACGGCGGGAACTACGAGCAGTACTTC.